The 28 T cell receptor beta chains below were found in one sample sequenced in a study of molecular identifiers for immune sequencing clone quantification. TCRdb fed the PCR reads into MiXCR, producing one record per CDR3 protein. The table records hundreds of thousands of distinct CDR3 sequences, roughly 21% of them present only once. Sample: naive CD8+ T cells from blood, with Jurkat cell RNA spiked in. Subset in this sample: FACS-sorted CD8+CD4-CCR7+CD45RA+ naive T cells. All receptors come from a human donor in good health. Some libraries in this study had Jurkat cell RNA spiked in.

This clonotype has at least ten counts. The rearrangement links TRBV27 to TRBJ2-5; D is unresolved. The CDR3 loop spans 13 amino acids. V was shortened by 2 bases and J by 5 bases, with 9 bases between the two germline ends. The germline CDR1 and CDR2 sequences are MNHEY and SMNVEV (reference sequence). The DNA of the CDR3 is TGTGCCAGCAGTTTAAGTGGCTTTGAGACCCAGTACTTC. Its protein product is CASSLSGFETQYF.

The CDR3 DNA is TGTGCCAGCAGCCCTCCGACAGGGGAGGACACCATATATTTT. It codes for CASSPPTGEDTIYF. The rearrangement uses TRBV12-3 or TRBV12-4 and TRBJ1-3, with 8 bases lining up with TRBD1. This CDR3 is 14 amino acids long. V dropped 6 bases and J dropped 8; count of bases not matched to a gene: 9.

Comments on this clonotype: As the CDR3 is not closed by the conserved phenylalanine or tryptophan, this likely results from a read error. The J gene is TRBJ1-1, the V gene TRBV29-1; no clear D gene. Germline loops: CDR1 SQVTM, CDR2 ANQGSEA. This CDR3 has 13 residues. V gave up 7 bases and J gave up 0 bases, with 12 bases separating them. The CDR3 region has the DNA TGCAGCGCCGAAACGAAGATGAACACTGAAGCTTTCCTT. Translation gives CSAETKMNTEAFL.

This clonotype was observed at least ten times. The chain combines TRBV20-1 with TRBJ2-7; TRBD2 is a possible D gene (6 bases). The V gene's germline CDR1 is DFQATT and CDR2 SNEGSKA (reference sequence). The CDR3 is 13 residues long. V lost 3 bases to trimming and J lost 4 bases, with 13 bases between them. The CDR3 spells CSARAREEYEQYF. The CDR3 DNA follows: TGCAGTGCTAGGGCCAGGGAGGAGTACGAGCAGTACTTC.

This clonotype came up many times. This rearrangement joins TRBV20-1 to TRBJ2-7, with D perhaps assigned TRBD1 or TRBD2 (6 bases each). Germline CDR1 DFQATT, CDR2 SNEGSKA (reference sequence). The CDR3 sequence is 17 residues long. The V end was cut by 3 bases, the J end by 3 bases, with 24 bases between. The DNA of the CDR3 is TGCAGTGCTAGTGCACACGGGAGACAGGAGCCGAACTACGAGCAGTACTTC. This gives the protein CSASAHGRQEPNYEQYF.

This clonotype was seen at least ten times. V usage is TRBV30 and J usage is TRBJ2-7; no firm D call. Germline CDR1 is GTSNPN and CDR2 is SVGIG (reference sequence). The ends were cut back, 2 bases at V and 4 bases at J, with 9 bases in the middle. This CDR3 contains 12 residues. The CDR3 DNA reads as TGTGCCTGGAGTACCACGGGTTACGAGCAGTACTTC. Protein: CAWSTTGYEQYF.

This clonotype was detected only a few times. This chain connects TRBV28 to TRBJ2-1; 9 nucleotides line up with TRBD2. This CDR3 spans 15 amino acids. V gave up 10 bases and J gave up 1 base; unmatched junction bases: 8. CDR1 and CDR2 from the germline V gene are MDHEN and SYDVKM. The CDR3 loop reads CATRGLAGSYNEQFF. The CDR3 nucleotides read TGTGCCACCCGAGGGCTAGCGGGATCCTACAATGAGCAGTTCTTC.

This clonotype occurred a few times. The chain recombines TRBV30 with TRBJ2-5; 7 bases map to TRBD1. The CDR3 extends over 15 amino acids. CDR1 and CDR2 (germline): GTSNPN, SVGIG (reference sequence). Unmatched junction bases numbered 9, after V lost 3 bases and J lost 2 bases. Written as DNA, the CDR3 is TGTGCCTGGAGGATAACAGGGGTTTTGCAAGAGACCCAGTACTTC. As protein: CAWRITGVLQETQYF.

This clonotype was counted between two and nine times. The CDR3: CASRENWNYEQYF. In DNA form, the CDR3 reads TGTGCCAGCAGGGAAAATTGGAACTACGAGCAGTACTTC. This chain joins TRBV6-5 and TRBJ2-7; no definite D call. Trimming took off 6 bases at V and 3 bases at J, with 12 bases between the two ends. Germline-derived CDR1 and CDR2 are MNHEY and SVGAGI. The CDR3 extends over 13 amino acids.

This clonotype was picked up many times. V usage is TRBV6-6 and J usage is TRBJ2-5, with 9 bases identical to TRBD2. The germline gives CDR1 MNHNY, CDR2 SVGAGI (reference sequence). This CDR3 is 16 amino acids long. V was clipped by 5 bases and J by 2 bases; unmatched bases: 9. The chain's CDR3 is CASSPSLAGRQETQYF. Here the CDR3 DNA reads TGTGCCAGCAGTCCTTCACTAGCGGGCCGGCAAGAGACCCAGTACTTC.

This clonotype appeared many times. This chain links TRBV7-8 with TRBJ2-5, with 11 bases that match TRBD2. Germline V gene lookup returns CDR1 SGHVS and CDR2 FQNEAQ. After removal of 5 bases from V and 0 bases from J, the junction contained 2 bases not matched to a gene. CDR3 length equals 15 residues. CDR3 amino acids: CASSASGGYQETQYF. The DNA for the CDR3 is TGTGCCAGCAGCGCTAGCGGGGGGTACCAAGAGACCCAGTACTTC.

This clonotype has ten or more counts. This chain connects TRBV3-1 to TRBJ2-5, with TRBD2 matching over 11 bases. V lost 8 bases to trimming and J lost 9 bases; unmatched junction nucleotides: 14. This CDR3 comprises 15 residues. The germline gives CDR1 LGHDT, CDR2 YNNKEL (reference sequence). CDR3 sequence (DNA): TGTGCCAGCCGCCCGGGACTAGCGGCTTATGAGGCCCAGTACTTC. Amino acids: CASRPGLAAYEAQYF.

Many counts were recorded for this clonotype. This chain joins TRBV2 and TRBJ1-2; the match to TRBD1 covers 9 bases. V was clipped by 1 base and J by 4 bases; unmatched bases: 7. The CDR3 totals 16 residues. The germline gives CDR1 SNHLY, CDR2 FYNNEI. CDR3 in DNA: TGTGCCAGCAGTGAAGGCTGGACAGGGGAGTCCTATGGCTACACCTTC. Translating it yields CASSEGWTGESYGYTF.

The chain carries TRBV2 and TRBJ2-1; D ambiguous. The CDR3 consists of 12 residues. Per the germline V gene, CDR1 is SNHLY and CDR2 is FYNNEI. Between the trimmed V and J ends, which lost 6 bases and 8 bases, there was a span of 11 bases. The CDR3 DNA reads TGTGCCAGCAGCCCCCTTTCCGATGAGCAGTTCTTC. Amino acid sequence: CASSPLSDEQFF. Variable domain in full (rest from reference TRBV2 and TRBJ2-1): EPEVTQTPSHQVTQMGQEVILRCVPISNHLYFYWYRQILGQKVEFLVSFYNNEISEKSEIFDDQFSVERPDGSNFTLKIRSTKLEDSAMYFCASSPLSDEQFFGPGTRLTVL.

At least ten counts were recorded for this clonotype. The rearrangement joins TRBV6-6 to TRBJ2-7, with 9 nucleotides matching TRBD1. Germline V gene data show CDR1 as MNHNY and CDR2 as SVGAGI (reference sequence). This CDR3 is 15 amino acids long. Trimming took 5 bases from V and 5 from J; bases not matched to a gene: 10. The CDR3 DNA reads as TGTGCCAGCAGTCAGCCGGGACAGGGCAATGACGAGCAGTACTTC. Protein sequence: CASSQPGQGNDEQYF.

This sequence joins TRBV6-5 and TRBJ2-1; 15 nucleotides match TRBD2. Germline trimming cut 3 bases from V and 8 bases from J; bases unmatched to any gene: 5. The V gene's germline CDR1 is MNHEY and CDR2 SVGAGI. The CDR3 contains 16 residues. The DNA of the CDR3 is TGTGCCAGCAGTTATCGGACTAGCGGGGGGGCCGATGAGCAGTTCTTC. Amino acid sequence: CASSYRTSGGADEQFF.

A remark on this clonotype: A read error is possible here, since a much larger clone lies one base away. V and J are TRBV20-1 and TRBJ2-7; 7 bases line up with TRBD2. CDR1 is DFQATT, CDR2 SNEGSKA, per germline (reference sequence). The CDR3 totals 16 residues. The CDR3 loop reads CSASDGVNSGPYEPYF. In DNA form, the CDR3 reads TGCAGTGCTTCCGATGGGGTTAATAGCGGGCCCTACGAGCCGTACTTC.

This clonotype was detected a few times. This may be a read error: a much more frequent sequence differs by one nucleotide. V is TRBV24-1 and J is TRBJ2-2, with TRBD1 matching 7 bases. From germline, CDR1 is KGHDR and CDR2 SFDVKD. The CDR3 length is 13 residues. The CDR3 sequence is CATLQGWTGELVF. CDR3 in DNA: TGTGCCACTCTACAGGGGTGGACCGGGGAGCTGGTTTTT.

On this clonotype itself: This could be a read error, since a much larger clone is one nucleotide away. This rearrangement joins TRBV30 to TRBJ1-2; no clear D gene. There are 14 residues in the CDR3. Germline CDR1 is GTSNPN and CDR2 is SVGIG (reference sequence). CDR3 nucleotide sequence: TGTGCCTGGAGTTATATTGGTAGAAAGTATGTCTACACCTTC. Its translation is CAWSYIGRKYVYTF.

In this sample, this clonotype turned up many times. V is TRBV29-1 and J is TRBJ1-1; D perhaps matches TRBD1 (5 bases). The CDR3 sequence is 11 residues long. Trimming stripped 3 bases from V and 5 bases from J, with 7 bases between. Germline V gene lookup returns CDR1 SQVTM and CDR2 ANQGSEA. CDR3 loop: CSVDPGTEAFF. The CDR3 bases are TGCAGCGTTGACCCAGGGACTGAAGCTTTCTTT.

This clonotype has at least ten counts. The genes are TRBV20-1 and TRBJ2-7; D perhaps matches TRBD2 (5 bases). Germline V lookup: CDR1 DFQATT, CDR2 SNEGSKA (reference sequence). The germline V and J ends were trimmed by 1 base and 2 bases, with 12 bases remaining between them. The CDR3 covers 14 residues. The CDR3 here is CSARARTSTYEQYF. The CDR3 nucleotides read TGCAGTGCTAGAGCAAGGACTTCTACCTACGAGCAGTACTTC.

Concerning this clonotype: This may be a read error, as it is one base from a much larger clone. DNA of the CDR3: TGTGCCACCAGACCTAGGAACACCGGGGAGCTGTTTTTT. Translating it yields CATRPRNTGELFF. The chain has TRBV24-1 and TRBJ2-2; no clear D gene. The germline CDR1 and CDR2 sequences are KGHDR and SFDVKD. V was pared by 7 bases and J by 1 base, with 6 bases between. CDR3 length equals 13 residues.

Comment on this clonotype: This could be a read error, since a much larger clone is one nucleotide away. This chain links TRBV19 with TRBJ2-1; D gene ambiguous. CDR3 length: 14 amino acids. Germline V gene sequence: CDR1 LNHDA, CDR2 SQIVND (reference sequence). The CDR3 spells CASNFGRSYNEQLF. CDR3 sequence (DNA): TGTGCCAGTAACTTTGGCAGGTCCTACAATGAGCAGTTATTC.

Concerning this clonotype itself: Possible read error: a much larger clone is one base away. The rearrangement joins TRBV4-3 to TRBJ2-7; no clear D. Germline CDR1 is LGHNA and CDR2 is YSLEER. This CDR3 has 16 amino acids. Here the CDR3 reads CTSSQEARLGSYEQYF. Here the CDR3 DNA reads TGCACCAGCAGCCAAGAAGCAAGGCTAGGTTCCTACGAGCAGTACTTC.

This clonotype turned up a few times. The V call is TRBV18, the J call TRBJ2-7; tentatively, D is TRBD1 or TRBD2 (5 bases each). CDR3 length: 16 residues. Germline CDR1 and CDR2: KGHSH and LQKENI. Between the trimmed V and J ends, which lost 1 base and 2 bases, there was a span of 15 bases. The CDR3 loop reads CASSPRIGTEPYEQYF. The CDR3 nucleotides are TGTGCCAGCTCACCACGAATAGGGACGGAACCCTACGAGCAGTACTTC.

This clonotype has only a few counts. This is likely a read error, given that the CDR3 carries no conserved phenylalanine or tryptophan at its end. This chain links TRBV5-6 with TRBJ2-7; weak D call: TRBD2 (5 bases). The germline CDR1 and CDR2 sequences are SGHDT and YYEEEE. Trimming removed 4 bases at V and 1 base at J, with 9 bases between. This CDR3 comprises 13 residues. The CDR3 is CASSPRTSYEQYS. The CDR3 nucleotides read TGTGCCAGCAGCCCGCGGACTTCCTACGAGCAGTACTCC.

As to this clonotype: A much larger clone sits a single nucleotide away, making a read error possible. The rearrangement links TRBV4-3 to TRBJ2-3; D is tentatively TRBD1 or TRBD2 (6 bases each). Germline CDR1 reads LGHNA; CDR2 reads YSLEER. Trimming took 0 bases from V and 2 from J, leaving 18 bases between them. CDR3 length: 18 residues. The DNA for the CDR3 is TGCGCCAGCAGCCAAGATACGATCAGGGGAGGATCCACAGATACGCAGTATTTT. It specifies CASSQDTIRGGSTDTQYF.

This clonotype has a count of ten or more. The V gene is TRBV12-3 or TRBV12-4, the J gene TRBJ2-7; 8 bases are a match to TRBD1. V lost 5 bases, J lost 0 bases, and 9 bases stayed unmatched. The CDR3 is 16 residues long. In DNA form, the CDR3 reads TGTGCCAGCAGTGCCTCCCGGGACAGGTACTCCTACGAGCAGTACTTC. Protein product: CASSASRDRYSYEQYF.